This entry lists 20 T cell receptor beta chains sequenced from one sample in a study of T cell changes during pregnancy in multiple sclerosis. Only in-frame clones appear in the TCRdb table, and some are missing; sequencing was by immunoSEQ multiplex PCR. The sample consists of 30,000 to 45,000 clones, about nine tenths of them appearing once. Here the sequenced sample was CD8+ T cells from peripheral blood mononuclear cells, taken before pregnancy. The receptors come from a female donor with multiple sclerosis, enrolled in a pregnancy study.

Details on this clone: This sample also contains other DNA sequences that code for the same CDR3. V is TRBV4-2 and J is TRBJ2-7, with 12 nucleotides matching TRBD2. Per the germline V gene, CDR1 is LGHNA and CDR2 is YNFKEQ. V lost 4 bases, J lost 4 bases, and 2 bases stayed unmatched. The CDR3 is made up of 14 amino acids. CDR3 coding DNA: TGTGCCAGCAGCCCCGGACTAGCGGGATACGAGCAGTACTTC. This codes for CASSPGLAGYEQYF.

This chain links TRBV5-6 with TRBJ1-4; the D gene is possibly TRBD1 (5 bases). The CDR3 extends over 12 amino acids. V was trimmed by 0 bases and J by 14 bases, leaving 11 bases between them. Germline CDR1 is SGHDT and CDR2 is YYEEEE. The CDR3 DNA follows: TGTGCCAGCAGCTTGGGCACAGGTGTGCTGTTTTTT. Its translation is CASSLGTGVLFF.

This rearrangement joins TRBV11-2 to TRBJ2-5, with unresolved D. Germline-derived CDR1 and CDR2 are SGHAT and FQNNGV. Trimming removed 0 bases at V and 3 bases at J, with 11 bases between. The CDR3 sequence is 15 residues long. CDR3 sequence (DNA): TGTGCCAGCAGCTTAGATCGTCGGAGAAAAGAGACCCAGTACTTC. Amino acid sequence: CASSLDRRRKETQYF. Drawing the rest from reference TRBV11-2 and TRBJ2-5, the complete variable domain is EAGVAQSPRYKIIEKRQSVAFWCNPISGHATLYWYQQILGQGPKLLIQFQNNGVVDDSQLPKDRFSAERLKGVDSTLKIQPAKLEDSAVYLCASSLDRRRKETQYFGPGTRLLVL.

CDR3 region: CASSLPGIGNTIYF. The CDR3 DNA follows: TGTGCCAGCAGCTTACCGGGTATTGGAAACACCATATATTTT. J is TRBJ1-3 and V is TRBV7-9; D gene ambiguous. Trimming cost V 2 bases and J 3 bases, with 8 bases left between them. Germline CDR1 and CDR2: SEHNR and FQNEAQ (reference sequence). There are 14 residues in the CDR3.

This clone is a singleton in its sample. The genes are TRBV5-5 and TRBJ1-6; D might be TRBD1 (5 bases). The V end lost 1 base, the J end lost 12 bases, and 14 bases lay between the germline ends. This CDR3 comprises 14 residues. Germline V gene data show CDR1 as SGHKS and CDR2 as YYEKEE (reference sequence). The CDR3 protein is CASSLRGPQIPLHF. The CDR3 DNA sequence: TGTGCCAGCAGCTTGAGGGGCCCCCAAATACCCCTCCACTTT.

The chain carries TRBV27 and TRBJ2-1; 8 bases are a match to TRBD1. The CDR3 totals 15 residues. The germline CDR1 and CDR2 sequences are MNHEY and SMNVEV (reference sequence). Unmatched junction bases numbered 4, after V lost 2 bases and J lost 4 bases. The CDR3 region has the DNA TGTGCCAGCAGTTTACCGGACAGGGATTACAATGAGCAGTTCTTC. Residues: CASSLPDRDYNEQFF.

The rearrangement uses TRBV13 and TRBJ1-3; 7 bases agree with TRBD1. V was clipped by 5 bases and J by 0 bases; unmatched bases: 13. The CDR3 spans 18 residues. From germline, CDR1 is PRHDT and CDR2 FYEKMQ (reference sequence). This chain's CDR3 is CASSRDRDRRPSGNTIYF. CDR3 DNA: TGTGCCAGCAGCCGCGACCGGGACAGAAGACCCTCTGGAAACACCATATATTTT.

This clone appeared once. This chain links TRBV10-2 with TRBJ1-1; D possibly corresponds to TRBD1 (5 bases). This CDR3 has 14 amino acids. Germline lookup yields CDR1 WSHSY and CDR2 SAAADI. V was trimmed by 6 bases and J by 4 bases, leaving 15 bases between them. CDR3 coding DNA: TGCGCCAGCAGCGAACAGGACGGGCGCACTGAAGCTTTCTTT. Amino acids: CASSEQDGRTEAFF.

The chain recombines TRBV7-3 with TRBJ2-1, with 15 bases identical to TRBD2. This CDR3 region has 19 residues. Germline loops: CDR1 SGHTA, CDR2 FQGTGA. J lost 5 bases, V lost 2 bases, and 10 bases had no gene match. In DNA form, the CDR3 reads TGTGCCAGCAGCTTACAGGGACTAGCGGGAGGACCCTCACACAATGAGCAGTTCTTC. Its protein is CASSLQGLAGGPSHNEQFF.

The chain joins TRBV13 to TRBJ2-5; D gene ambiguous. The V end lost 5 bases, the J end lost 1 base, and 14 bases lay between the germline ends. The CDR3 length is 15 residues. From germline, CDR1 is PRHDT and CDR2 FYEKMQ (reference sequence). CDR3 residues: CASSPRASGQETQYF. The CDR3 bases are TGTGCCAGCAGCCCCCGAGCTAGTGGCCAAGAGACCCAGTACTTC.

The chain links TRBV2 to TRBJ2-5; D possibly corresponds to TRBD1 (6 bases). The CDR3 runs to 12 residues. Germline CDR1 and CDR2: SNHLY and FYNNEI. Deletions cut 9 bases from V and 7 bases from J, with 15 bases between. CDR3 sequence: CASVQGQGTQYF. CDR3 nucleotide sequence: TGTGCCAGTGTACAGGGCCAGGGGACCCAGTACTTC.

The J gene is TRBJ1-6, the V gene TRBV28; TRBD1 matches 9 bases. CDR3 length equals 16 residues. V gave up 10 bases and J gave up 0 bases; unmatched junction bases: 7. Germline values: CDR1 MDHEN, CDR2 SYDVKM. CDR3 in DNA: TGTGCCATCAGGGGGACAGGGAGCTCCTATAATTCACCCCTCCACTTT. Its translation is CAIRGTGSSYNSPLHF.

CDR3: CASSYRGGYQTGELFF. Here the CDR3 DNA reads TGTGCCAGCAGTTACCGAGGGGGCTACCAAACCGGGGAGCTGTTTTTT. The chain recombines TRBV27 with TRBJ2-2; TRBD1 aligns across 7 bases. This CDR3 region has 16 residues. Per germline, CDR1 MNHEY and CDR2 SMNVEV (reference sequence). The J segment lost 5 bases and the V segment lost 4 bases, leaving 10 bases of the junction unmatched.

The CDR3 bases are TGTGCCAGCAGTTCCCACCCGGGTGGCGGGAGGGTTGAGACCCAGTACTTC. Protein: CASSSHPGGGRVETQYF. The rearrangement joins TRBV27 to TRBJ2-5; TRBD2 matches 9 bases. Germline lookup yields CDR1 MNHEY and CDR2 SMNVEV (reference sequence). Trimming took 4 bases from V and 5 from J; bases not matched to a gene: 14. The CDR3 contains 17 residues.

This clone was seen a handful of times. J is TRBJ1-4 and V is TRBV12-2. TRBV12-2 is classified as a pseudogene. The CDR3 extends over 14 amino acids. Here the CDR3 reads CASRLGAGREKLFF. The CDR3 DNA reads TGTGCAAGTCGCTTAGGGGCAGGGAGGGAAAAACTGTTTTTT.

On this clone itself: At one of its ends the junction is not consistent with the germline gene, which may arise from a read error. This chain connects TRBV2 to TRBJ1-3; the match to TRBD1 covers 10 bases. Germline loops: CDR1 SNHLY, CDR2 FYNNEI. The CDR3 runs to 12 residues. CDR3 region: CASSERDRGAIF. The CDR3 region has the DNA TGTGCCAGCAGTGAAAGGGACAGGGGAGCGATCTTT.

The CDR3 nucleotides read TGTGCCAGCAGCGGCAGACTAGCGGGAGAATACGATACGCAGTATTTT. Amino acid sequence: CASSGRLAGEYDTQYF. This chain uses TRBV9 with TRBJ2-3; 12 bases agree with TRBD2. There are 16 residues in the CDR3. In germline, CDR1 is SGDLS, CDR2 YYNGEE. Unmatched junction bases numbered 8, after V lost 3 bases and J lost 6 bases.

The CDR3 bases are TGTGCCAGCAGTCCCGGACTAGCGGGGACCTACAATGAGCAGTTCTTC. Translation: CASSPGLAGTYNEQFF. The chain couples TRBV27 to TRBJ2-1; 12 bases map to TRBD2. The V gene end was trimmed by 5 bases and the J gene end by 2 bases; junction bases not matched to a gene: 4. CDR3 length equals 16 residues. CDR1 and CDR2 from the germline V gene are MNHEY and SMNVEV (reference sequence).

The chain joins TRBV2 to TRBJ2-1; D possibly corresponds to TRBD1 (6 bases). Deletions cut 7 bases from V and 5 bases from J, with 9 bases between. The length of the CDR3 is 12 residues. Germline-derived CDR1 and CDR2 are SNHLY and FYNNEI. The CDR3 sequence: CASKGGHNEQFF. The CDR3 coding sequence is TGTGCCAGCAAAGGGGGACACAATGAGCAGTTCTTC. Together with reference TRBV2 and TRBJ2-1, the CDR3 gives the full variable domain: EPEVTQTPSHQVTQMGQEVILRCVPISNHLYFYWYRQILGQKVEFLVSFYNNEISEKSEIFDDQFSVERPDGSNFTLKIRSTKLEDSAMYFCASKGGHNEQFFGPGTRLTVL.

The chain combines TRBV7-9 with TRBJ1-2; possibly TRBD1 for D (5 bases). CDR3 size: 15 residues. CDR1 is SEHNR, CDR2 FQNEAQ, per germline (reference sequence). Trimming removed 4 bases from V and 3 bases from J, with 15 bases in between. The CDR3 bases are TGTGCCAGCAGCTCCACCCAGGGTTCATACTATGGCTACACCTTC. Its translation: CASSSTQGSYYGYTF.